A selection of T cell receptor beta chains follows, all from one sample in a study of graft-versus-host responses after intestinal transplantation. Sequencing was performed with immunoSEQ multiplex PCR; in TCRdb, only in-frame clones are kept and a portion is missing. This sample has just over 95,000 clones, with more than 85% found just once. No antigen has been assigned to these receptors. Sample: unstimulated CD4+ T cells sorted from spleen or lymph node cells, taken before intestinal transplant. The receptors come from a human donor who received an intestinal transplant. The CDR3 runs from the conserved cysteine through the conserved F or W. The D gene is left open where the match is weak. Rows may omit the clone size; those that give it use once, few, many or a size class.

CDR3nt | CDR3aa | d_gene | v_gene | abundance | j_gene
TGTGCCAGCAGCCAGGCACCCGGGCGGGACACTGAAGCTTTCTTT | CASSQAPGRDTEAFF | . | TRBV4-2 | . | TRBJ1-1
TGTGCCAGCAGACGACAGGGGGGCAATCAGCCCCAGCATTTT | CASRRQGGNQPQHF | TRBD1 | TRBV6-1 | . | TRBJ1-5
TGTGCCAGCAGCCCGCAGGGAATTCAGCCCCAGCATTTT | CASSPQGIQPQHF | . | TRBV7-8 | . | TRBJ1-5
TGTGCCAGCTCAACCCGGACAGGGAACAATCAGCCCCAGCATTTT | CASSTRTGNNQPQHF | TRBD1 | TRBV18 | . | TRBJ1-5
TGTGCCAGCTGCCCCCGGGACAGGGCGAACAATGAGCAGTTCTTC | CASCPRDRANNEQFF | TRBD1 | TRBV5-6 | . | TRBJ2-1
TGCGCCAGCAGCCCGCCGGGACAGTTCTACGAGCAGTACTTC | CASSPPGQFYEQYF | TRBD1 | TRBV4-1 | . | TRBJ2-7
TGCAGCGTTGTGTCGGGACTAGCCCCTGGCACCGGGGAGCTGTTTTTT | CSVVSGLAPGTGELFF | TRBD2 | TRBV29-1 | once | TRBJ2-2
TGTGCCAGCAGCTATCTTGGACAGGGGGCTGGAGAGCAGTACTTC | CASSYLGQGAGEQYF | TRBD1 | TRBV7-2 | once | TRBJ2-7
TGTGCCAGCAGGACAGGGAGGACCGGGGAGCTGTTTTTT | CASRTGRTGELFF | . | TRBV2 | once | TRBJ2-2
TGTGCCAGCAGTGGGCGCCCACAGGGTCGGGACAATGAGCAGTTCTTC | CASSGRPQGRDNEQFF | . | TRBV28 | . | TRBJ2-1